This is a list of T cell receptor beta chains from one sample in a study of cytomegalovirus exposure and HLA in healthy donors. The protocol was immunoSEQ multiplex PCR, while the TCRdb copy is restricted to in-frame clones and leaves out a portion. This table holds roughly 140,000 clones, roughly 81% found once. Sequences were obtained from PBMCs. These TCRs come from a woman younger than 35 in good health and CMV-seronegative. CDR3s include the opening cysteine and the closing phenylalanine or tryptophan. D genes are given only for firm matches.

>TRBV5-1|TRBJ2-5|-|14
TGCGCCAGCGAGAAGGCCCCCGGGGGAGAGACCCAGTACTTC
CASEKAPGGETQYF
>TRBV2|TRBJ2-3|TRBD2|14
TGTGCCAGGGGGGGGACTAGCTCCACAGATACGCAGTATTTT
CARGGTSSTDTQYF
>TRBV5-1|TRBJ2-2|-|13
TGCGCCAGCAGGGGGCCGGAGCTCGGGGAGCTGTTTTTT
CASRGPELGELFF
>TRBV6-5|TRBJ2-5|-|13
TGTGCCAGCAGTCGGGGACGGGAGGAGACCCAGTACTTC
CASSRGREETQYF
>TRBV5-1|TRBJ2-5|TRBD1|15
TGCGCCAGCAGCTTTGGCTCTCCACAGGGGGAGACCCAGTACTTC
CASSFGSPQGETQYF
>TRBV4-2|TRBJ2-1|TRBD2|17
TGTGCCAGCAGCCAGTGGGCTAGCGGGGCTTCCTACAATGAGCAGTTCTTC
CASSQWASGASYNEQFF
>TRBV19|TRBJ1-2|-|14
TGTGCCAGTAGTATAGATCGTCCTTTCTATGGCTACACCTTC
CASSIDRPFYGYTF
>TRBV9|TRBJ1-2|TRBD1|14
TGTGCCAGCAGCCCTAGGGGACAGGGACTGTCCCACACCTTC
CASSPRGQGLSHTF
>TRBV19|TRBJ2-2|TRBD2|19
TGTGCCAGTAGCCCCAAGGGGACTAGCGGGATTTCTCTCTCCGGGGAGCTGTTTTTT
CASSPKGTSGISLSGELFF
>TRBV29-1|TRBJ2-3|TRBD1|11
TGCAGCGGTACAGGGGCAGATACGCAGTATTTT
CSGTGADTQYF
>TRBV2|TRBJ2-7|-|12
TGTGCCAGCAGTGAAGATTTCCGGGAGCAGTACTTC
CASSEDFREQYF
>TRBV19|TRBJ2-1|TRBD2|15
TGTGCCAGTAGTGTTGGACTAGCGGGGTACAATGAGCAGTTCTTC
CASSVGLAGYNEQFF
>TRBV10-3|TRBJ2-5|TRBD1|15
TGTGCCATCAGTGGCCCTGGGACAGGGAAAGAGACCCAGTACTTC
CAISGPGTGKETQYF
>TRBV10-3|TRBJ1-5|-|18
TGTGCCATCAGTGAGTCGATAGCCCTGGATGAGAGCAATCAGCCCCAGCATTTT
CAISESIALDESNQPQHF